One sample yielded the 14 T cell receptor beta chains listed below, sequenced in a study of neurological immune-mediated disorders. TCRdb processed the 5' RACE reads anew with MiXCR; each CDR3 protein has one entry. The sample lists around 52,000 distinct CDR3 sequences, approximately 6.2% occurring once. Sequencing was done on a sample of CD4+ T cells from blood. The receptors come from a woman in her late teens or twenties with multiple sclerosis.

This clonotype was detected many times. This chain connects TRBV10-3 to TRBJ1-1; D might be TRBD1 (6 bases). Germline values: CDR1 ENHRY, CDR2 SYGVKD. Trimming shortened V by 3 bases and J by 1 base, and 18 bases separated the two germline ends. The CDR3 is 17 residues long. The DNA for the CDR3 is TGTGCCATCAGTGAATCGGGGGCGGGTCGAGCGAACACTGAAGCTTTCTTT. Protein sequence: CAISESGAGRANTEAFF.

This clonotype has ten or more counts. The rearrangement joins TRBV25-1 to TRBJ2-5; D call uncertain. The V and J ends lost 3 bases and 4 bases respectively, with 12 bases between them. CDR1 MGHDK and CDR2 SYGVNS come from the germline V gene. The CDR3 is 14 amino acids. The CDR3 DNA reads as TGTGCCAGCAGTGACTTGGGTTCGGTAGAGACCCAGTACTTC. Residues: CASSDLGSVETQYF. Using reference TRBV25-1 and TRBJ2-5 for the parts outside the CDR3, the full variable domain is EADIYQTPRYLVIGTGKKITLECSQTMGHDKMYWYQQDPGMELHLIHYSYGVNSTEKGDLSSESTVSRIRTEHFPLTLESARPSHTSQYLCASSDLGSVETQYFGPGTRLLVL.

This clonotype appeared many times. J is TRBJ2-7 and V is TRBV6-5; 10 positions match TRBD2. There are 14 residues in the CDR3. V shed 5 bases and J 0 bases; nucleotides not matched to a gene: 1. CDR1 MNHEY and CDR2 SVGAGI come from the germline V gene. The CDR3 reads CASSIAGGSYEQYV. CDR3 in DNA: TGTGCCAGCAGTATAGCGGGAGGCTCCTACGAGCAGTACGTC.

This clonotype was recorded many times. This rearrangement joins TRBV12-3 or TRBV12-4 to TRBJ2-1, with D possibly TRBD1 on 6 matching bases. This CDR3 has 11 amino acids. The V gene lost 6 bases and the J gene lost 13 bases, with 13 bases spanning the gap. The CDR3 spells CASSDPGEQFF. CDR3 sequence (DNA): TGTGCCAGCAGCGACCCAGGGGAACAGTTCTTC.

Ten or more counts support this clonotype. J is TRBJ1-5 and V is TRBV6-5; 7 positions match TRBD1. Germline trimming cut 6 bases from V and 0 bases from J; bases unmatched to any gene: 8. The CDR3 sequence is 16 residues long. CDR1 MNHEY and CDR2 SVGAGI come from the germline V gene. CDR3: CASRTTQGGSNQPQHF. CDR3 DNA: TGTGCCAGCAGAACTACCCAGGGGGGTAGCAATCAGCCCCAGCATTTT.

This clonotype is labeled as medium-sized. This chain uses TRBV21-1 with TRBJ2-1; the table names TRBD2, a call not compared with the DNA. TRBV21-1 is given as a pseudogene. The CDR3 has 16 amino acids. CDR3 region: CASSKARGGPRDEQFF. In DNA, the CDR3 is TGTGCCAGCAGCAAAGCGCGCGGGGGGCCAAGGGATGAGCAGTTCTTC.

In this sample, this clonotype turned up once. V and J are TRBV3-1 and TRBJ1-4; 9 bases align to TRBD1. Germline V gene sequence: CDR1 LGHDT, CDR2 YNNKEL (reference sequence). V lost 7 bases, J lost 10 bases, and 7 bases stayed unmatched. The CDR3 loop spans 13 amino acids. CDR3 sequence (DNA): TGTGCCAGCAACGAGGGACAGGGTGGAAAACTGTTTTTT. Translation: CASNEGQGGKLFF.

This chain joins TRBV9 and TRBJ2-1; tentatively, D is TRBD1 or TRBD2 (6 bases each). This CDR3 has 18 amino acids. The ends were cut back, 0 bases at V and 7 bases at J, with 23 bases in the middle. CDR1 SGDLS and CDR2 YYNGEE come from the germline V gene. The CDR3 region is CASSVGGASEDSWNEQFF. Here the CDR3 DNA reads TGTGCCAGCAGCGTAGGGGGGGCTAGCGAGGATTCTTGGAATGAGCAGTTCTTC.

This clonotype was observed at least ten times. This chain uses TRBV5-1 with TRBJ1-1; 8 bases align to TRBD1. After removal of 4 bases from V and 8 bases from J, the junction contained 7 bases not matched to a gene. The germline V gene has CDR1 SGHRS and CDR2 YFSETQ. The CDR3 sequence is 13 residues long. CDR3 amino acids: CASSPSQGAEAFF. The CDR3 bases are TGCGCCAGCAGCCCCTCGCAGGGGGCAGAAGCTTTCTTT. Combining the CDR3 with reference TRBV5-1 and TRBJ1-1 gives the whole variable domain KAGVTQTPRYLIKTRGQQVTLSCSPISGHRSVSWYQQTPGQGLQFLFEYFSETQRNKGNFPGRFSGRQFSNSRSEMNVSTLELGDSALYLCASSPSQGAEAFFGQGTRLTVV.

This clonotype was found many times. The rearrangement links TRBV10-3 to TRBJ2-3; 8 bases are a match to TRBD2. After removal of 6 bases from V and 4 bases from J, the junction contained 3 bases not matched to a gene. Germline CDR1 ENHRY, CDR2 SYGVKD. The CDR3 contains 13 residues. The chain's CDR3 is CAIRRTSPDTQYF. CDR3 sequence (DNA): TGTGCCATCAGGAGGACTAGCCCAGATACGCAGTATTTT.

This clonotype was detected ten times or more. V gene TRBV20-1 combines with J gene TRBJ2-1; D may be TRBD2 (6 bases). There are 15 residues in the CDR3. V lost 4 bases to trimming and J lost 4 bases, with 17 bases between them. CDR1 and CDR2 from the germline V gene are DFQATT and SNEGSKA (reference sequence). The CDR3 sequence is CSANSGDPRYNEQFF. As DNA, the CDR3 is TGCAGTGCTAACTCGGGAGACCCTCGTTACAATGAGCAGTTCTTC.

This clonotype was detected many times. The V call is TRBV7-8, the J call TRBJ1-5, with D possibly being TRBD1 (6 bases). Germline loops: CDR1 SGHVS, CDR2 FQNEAQ. The CDR3 has 18 amino acids. V lost 5 bases, J lost 3 bases, and 23 bases lay in between. CDR3 loop: CASSPNYGGELLNQPQHF. As DNA, the CDR3 is TGTGCCAGCAGCCCTAATTACGGGGGCGAACTTCTCAATCAGCCCCAGCATTTT. Complete variable domain (other parts from reference TRBV7-8 and TRBJ1-5): GAGVSQSPRYKVAKRGQDVALRCDPISGHVSLFWYQQALGQGPEFLTYFQNEAQLDKSGLPSDRFFAERPEGSVSTLKIQRTQQEDSAVYLCASSPNYGGELLNQPQHFGDGTRLSIL.

The V gene is TRBV11-2, the J gene TRBJ2-5; TRBD2 might be the D (7 bases). CDR1 and CDR2 from the germline V gene are SGHAT and FQNNGV. The CDR3 runs to 15 residues. Trimming removed 0 bases at V and 1 base at J, with 9 bases between. The CDR3 loop reads CASSLEGGGQETQYF. CDR3 coding DNA: TGTGCCAGCAGCTTAGAAGGGGGGGGCCAAGAGACCCAGTACTTC.

This clonotype was counted many times. The chain recombines TRBV5-6 with TRBJ1-2; D is possibly TRBD1 (6 bases). The CDR3 loop spans 12 amino acids. The V gene lost 4 bases and the J gene lost 8 bases, with 12 bases spanning the gap. Germline V gene lookup returns CDR1 SGHDT and CDR2 YYEEEE. The CDR3 region is CASSPGTNGYTF. The CDR3 DNA reads TGTGCCAGCAGCCCTGGGACAAACGGCTACACCTTC.